These T cell receptor beta chains were read from a single sample in a study of beta chain features in type 1 diabetes. The assay was immunoSEQ multiplex PCR, and TCRdb's table has in-frame clones only and misses some. The table has 130,000 or so clones, roughly a sixth seen once. The sequencing input was central memory CD4+ T cells from blood. The source is a man between 18 and 29 years old with type 1 diabetes. Each CDR3 is given with its conserved first and last residue. Fields, in order: V gene, J gene, D gene, clone size, CDR3 DNA, CDR3 protein. A D gene is named only where the DNA matches it firmly. Rows give clone size only sometimes, using once, few, many, or a class for an expanded clone.

TRBV5-4,TRBJ2-3,TRBD2,few,TGTGCCAGCAGCTGGACTAGCGGGAGCACAGATACGCAGTATTTT,CASSWTSGSTDTQYF
TRBV30,TRBJ1-2,TRBD1,many,TGTGCCAACAGGGGGCGAGGCTATGGCTACACCTTC,CANRGRGYGYTF
TRBV18,TRBJ2-3,-,few,TGTGCCAGCTCACCGAGCGAGAGCACAGATACGCAGTATTTT,CASSPSESTDTQYF
TRBV9,TRBJ2-3,-,few,TGTGCCAGCAGCGTAAGGGACAGCACAGATACGCAGTATTTT,CASSVRDSTDTQYF
TRBV29-1,TRBJ2-3,-,few,TGCAGCGTTGAAGGGTCACCGGGACTTAGCACAGATACGCAGTATTTT,CSVEGSPGLSTDTQYF
TRBV6-5,TRBJ2-7,-,few,TGTGCCAGCAGTCCGGGACCCGAGCAGTACTTC,CASSPGPEQYF
TRBV20-1,TRBJ2-7,-,few,TGCAGTGCAAGGACCGGCGACGAGCAGTACTTC,CSARTGDEQYF
TRBV30,TRBJ1-4,-,few,TGTGCCTGGAGTATAGGTCAAACGGCCGAAAAACTGTTTTTT,CAWSIGQTAEKLFF
TRBV10-1,TRBJ2-1,TRBD2,-,TGCGCCAGCAGACCCGAGATAGCGGGACATGAGCAGTTCTTC,CASRPEIAGHEQFF
TRBV28,TRBJ1-4,-,few,TGTGCCAGCAGCCGGTCTGCAACTAATGAAAAACTGTTTTTT,CASSRSATNEKLFF
TRBV18,TRBJ2-3,-,few,TGTGCCAGCTCACCAGGAAGACAGAGCACAGATACGCAGTATTTT,CASSPGRQSTDTQYF
TRBV7-2,TRBJ1-4,TRBD1,-,TGTGCCAGCAGCCGCGACCGGGACAGTCAACTGTTTTTT,CASSRDRDSQLFF
TRBV5-4,TRBJ2-3,-,-,TGTGCCAGCAGCTCCTTTGGCACAGATACGCAGTATTTT,CASSSFGTDTQYF
TRBV14,TRBJ2-1,TRBD2,many,TGTGCCAGCAGCCCGCCGGGACTACTTTCCTACAATGAGCAGTTCTTC,CASSPPGLLSYNEQFF
TRBV7-2,TRBJ2-5,-,many,TGTGCCAGCAGCCCCCCAGGGCTATCAACTCAAGAGACCCAGTACTTC,CASSPPGLSTQETQYF
TRBV7-2,TRBJ2-5,-,-,TGTGCCAGCAGCCCCGCTGGGGGCAGAGAGACCCAGTACTTC,CASSPAGGRETQYF
TRBV30,TRBJ1-1,TRBD1,-,TGTGCCTGGGCTCGGACAGGGCAGGTGGAAGCTTTCTTT,CAWARTGQVEAFF
TRBV30,TRBJ2-3,-,-,TGTGCCTGGAGTATCTGGCAATCAAGCACAGATACGCAGTATTTT,CAWSIWQSSTDTQYF
TRBV5-5,TRBJ1-2,-,-,TGTGCCAGCAGCTTGGGAGAGCGAGGGGCCTATGGCTACACCTTC,CASSLGERGAYGYTF
TRBV12-5,TRBJ1-1,-,-,TGTGCTAGTGGTTTGTACGAAGGAAGCACTGAAGCTTTCTTT,CASGLYEGSTEAFF
TRBV29-1,TRBJ2-6,-,few,TGCAGCGTGCAGACAGGTCTGAGGGCCAACGTCCTGACTTTC,CSVQTGLRANVLTF
TRBV14,TRBJ2-3,-,few,TGTGCCAGCAGCCAGGAAAACCGGGATACGCAGTATTTT,CASSQENRDTQYF
TRBV30,TRBJ2-5,TRBD1,few,TGTGCCTGGAGTGTCACAGGGGGCGGGGAGACCCAGTACTTC,CAWSVTGGGETQYF
TRBV7-3,TRBJ2-5,TRBD1,-,TGTGCCAGCAGCGCGTCCAGGGGGCAGTTGGAGACCCAGTACTTC,CASSASRGQLETQYF
TRBV7-6,TRBJ2-3,-,many,TGTGCCAGCAGCTCTGACCACTGGTCCCGGCGCACAGATACGCAGTATTTT,CASSSDHWSRRTDTQYF
TRBV30,TRBJ1-1,-,few,TGTGCCTGGAGTGTAAGGGGCGGAACTGAAGCTTTCTTT,CAWSVRGGTEAFF
TRBV7-2,TRBJ2-7,TRBD2,-,TGTGCCAGCAGCTTAGACCCCAGCGGGGGGGCTGGATACGAGCAGTACTTC,CASSLDPSGGAGYEQYF
TRBV20-1,TRBJ1-5,-,few,TGCAGTGCTAGAGCGGGGATGCCCCAGCATTTT,CSARAGMPQHF
TRBV9,TRBJ2-5,-,few,TGTGCCAGCAGCGGCCTAGGGACGGCGGCAGAGACCCAGTACTTC,CASSGLGTAAETQYF
TRBV29-1,TRBJ2-7,-,many,TGCAGCGTTGACAAGGCTGCTCCAGGGGATTCCTACGAGCAGTACTTC,CSVDKAAPGDSYEQYF
TRBV29-1,TRBJ1-6,-,-,TGCAGCGTTAAAGACGACAATTCACCCCTCCACTTT,CSVKDDNSPLHF
TRBV10-1,TRBJ1-1,-,-,TGCGCCAGCAGTGAGGACCGGGGCACTGAAGCTTTCTTT,CASSEDRGTEAFF
TRBV19,TRBJ2-1,-,few,TGTGCCAGTAGTATAGTTGGAGCTACCCCAACCTACAATGAGCAGTTCTTC,CASSIVGATPTYNEQFF
TRBV14,TRBJ2-3,TRBD1,-,TGTGCCAGCAGCCAATTGGTAGGGGGCCTAAATACGCAGTATTTT,CASSQLVGGLNTQYF
TRBV5-1,TRBJ2-7,TRBD1,-,TGCGCCAGCAGATCTATTTACAGGGGCGCCCACGAGCAGTACTTC,CASRSIYRGAHEQYF
TRBV29-1,TRBJ1-2,-,few,TGCAGCGCTGAAAGGGCTCACGATGGCTACACCTTC,CSAERAHDGYTF
TRBV10-3,TRBJ2-7,-,few,TGTGCCACCCGACCACCAGACGGGGTGGGAGAGCAGTACTTC,CATRPPDGVGEQYF
TRBV29-1,TRBJ1-1,-,-,TGCAGCGTTAGAAAGGACAGCACAAACACTGAAGCTTTCTTT,CSVRKDSTNTEAFF
TRBV6-6,TRBJ2-7,TRBD1,many,TGTGCCAGCAGTTACTCGCCGGACAGGGGGACCTACGAGCAGTACTTC,CASSYSPDRGTYEQYF
TRBV4-1,TRBJ1-6,-,few,TGCGCCAGCAGCCCCGGACCCACCGATTCACCCCTCCACTTT,CASSPGPTDSPLHF
TRBV11-2,TRBJ1-2,-,-,TGTGCCAGCAGCCGACTCCATGGGGGCAGGGACTATGGCTACACCTTC,CASSRLHGGRDYGYTF
TRBV14,TRBJ2-5,-,few,TGTGCCAGCAGCCAGCATAGAGAGACCCAGTACTTC,CASSQHRETQYF
TRBV7-2,TRBJ2-7,-,-,TGTGCCAGCAGCCCGGCTAACCTTGGGGGTTACGAGCAGTACTTC,CASSPANLGGYEQYF
TRBV11-2,TRBJ2-3,-,few,TGTGCCAGCAGCACCCGCGGGCAGGGGTTAATAGGCACAGATACGCAGTATTTT,CASSTRGQGLIGTDTQYF
TRBV7-2,TRBJ2-7,-,many,TGTGCCAGCAGCTTAGGGCACTTGTCCTACGAGCAGTACTTC,CASSLGHLSYEQYF
TRBV30,TRBJ2-5,TRBD2,many,TGTGCCGGGACTAGCGGGGGGGCCGTGGAGACCCAGTACTTC,CAGTSGGAVETQYF
TRBV28,TRBJ1-1,-,many,TGTGCCAGCAGTCCCCTTGGGGCAGGGAACACTGAAGCTTTCTTT,CASSPLGAGNTEAFF
TRBV10-2,TRBJ2-4,-,few,TGCGCCAGAAATCGTCCTTTACTAGCCAAAAACATTCAGTACTTC,CARNRPLLAKNIQYF
TRBV30,TRBJ1-4,-,few,TGTGCCTGGAGTTCCTCCGAGGAGAAACTGTTTTTT,CAWSSSEEKLFF
TRBV2,TRBJ1-5,-,many,TGTGCCAGCAGGGAAGGGCTTAGCAATCAGCCCCAGCATTTT,CASREGLSNQPQHF
TRBV30,TRBJ2-1,TRBD2,few,TGTGCCTGGAGTGTACCGGGGGGGGCCGCAGGCGAGCAGTTCTTC,CAWSVPGGAAGEQFF
TRBV28,TRBJ2-1,TRBD1,few,TGTGCCAGCAGTTTATCGGGGACAGGGGGATGGAATGAGCAGTTCTTC,CASSLSGTGGWNEQFF
TRBV5-1,TRBJ2-1,TRBD1,-,TGCGCCAGCAGCTTGGTGGGACAGGACAATGAGCAGTTCTTC,CASSLVGQDNEQFF